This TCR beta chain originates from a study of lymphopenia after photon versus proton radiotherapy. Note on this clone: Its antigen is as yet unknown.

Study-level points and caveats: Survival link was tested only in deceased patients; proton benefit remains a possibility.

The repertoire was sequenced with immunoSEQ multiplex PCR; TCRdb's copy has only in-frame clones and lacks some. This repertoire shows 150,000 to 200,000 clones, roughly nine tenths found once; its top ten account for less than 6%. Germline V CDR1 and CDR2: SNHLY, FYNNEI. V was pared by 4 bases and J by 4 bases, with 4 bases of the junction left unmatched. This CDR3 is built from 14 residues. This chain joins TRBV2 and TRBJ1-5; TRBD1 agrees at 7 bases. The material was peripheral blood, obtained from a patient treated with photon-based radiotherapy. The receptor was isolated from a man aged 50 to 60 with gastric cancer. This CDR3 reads CASSVNRGNQPQHF. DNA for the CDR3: TGTGCCAGCAGTGTGAACAGGGGTAATCAGCCCCAGCATTTT. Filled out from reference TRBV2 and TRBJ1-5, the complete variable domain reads EPEVTQTPSHQVTQMGQEVILRCVPISNHLYFYWYRQILGQKVEFLVSFYNNEISEKSEIFDDQFSVERPDGSNFTLKIRSTKLEDSAMYFCASSVNRGNQPQHFGDGTRLSIL.